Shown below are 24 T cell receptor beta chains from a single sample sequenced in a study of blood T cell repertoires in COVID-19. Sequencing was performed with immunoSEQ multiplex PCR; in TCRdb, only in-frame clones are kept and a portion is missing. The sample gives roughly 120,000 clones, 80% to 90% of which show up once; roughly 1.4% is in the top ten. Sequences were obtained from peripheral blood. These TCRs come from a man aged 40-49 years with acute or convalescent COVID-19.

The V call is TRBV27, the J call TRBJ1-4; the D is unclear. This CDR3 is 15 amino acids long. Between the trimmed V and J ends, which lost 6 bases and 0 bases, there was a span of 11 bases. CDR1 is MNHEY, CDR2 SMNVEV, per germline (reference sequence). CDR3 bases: TGTGCCAGCAGCTCTCACAGTGCAACTAATGAAAAACTGTTTTTT. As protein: CASSSHSATNEKLFF.

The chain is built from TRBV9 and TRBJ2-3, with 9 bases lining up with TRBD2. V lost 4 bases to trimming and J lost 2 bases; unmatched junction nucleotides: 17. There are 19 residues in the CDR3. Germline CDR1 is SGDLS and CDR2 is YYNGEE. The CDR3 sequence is CASSPRLMDSGSYTDTQYF. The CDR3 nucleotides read TGTGCCAGCAGCCCCCGCCTGATGGATAGCGGGAGCTACACAGATACGCAGTATTTT. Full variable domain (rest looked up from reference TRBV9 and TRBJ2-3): DSGVTQTPKHLITATGQRVTLRCSPRSGDLSVYWYQQSLDQGLQFLIQYYNGEERAKGNILERFSAQQFPDLHSELNLSSLELGDSALYFCASSPRLMDSGSYTDTQYFGPGTRLTVL.

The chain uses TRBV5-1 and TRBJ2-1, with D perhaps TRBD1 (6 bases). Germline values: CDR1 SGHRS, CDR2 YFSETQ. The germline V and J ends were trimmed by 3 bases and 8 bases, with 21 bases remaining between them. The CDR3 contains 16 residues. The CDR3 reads CASSSGTGSRGDEQFF. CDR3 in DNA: TGCGCCAGCAGCTCCGGTACAGGGTCTCGAGGCGATGAGCAGTTCTTC. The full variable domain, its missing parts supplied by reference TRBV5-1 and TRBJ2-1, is KAGVTQTPRYLIKTRGQQVTLSCSPISGHRSVSWYQQTPGQGLQFLFEYFSETQRNKGNFPGRFSGRQFSNSRSEMNVSTLELGDSALYLCASSSGTGSRGDEQFFGPGTRLTVL.

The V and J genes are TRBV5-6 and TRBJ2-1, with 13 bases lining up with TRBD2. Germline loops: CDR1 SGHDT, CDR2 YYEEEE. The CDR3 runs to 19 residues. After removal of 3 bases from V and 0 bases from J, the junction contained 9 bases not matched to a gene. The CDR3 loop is CASSSTSGGALASYNEQFF. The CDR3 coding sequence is TGTGCCAGCAGCTCAACTAGCGGGGGGGCCTTGGCCTCCTACAATGAGCAGTTCTTC.

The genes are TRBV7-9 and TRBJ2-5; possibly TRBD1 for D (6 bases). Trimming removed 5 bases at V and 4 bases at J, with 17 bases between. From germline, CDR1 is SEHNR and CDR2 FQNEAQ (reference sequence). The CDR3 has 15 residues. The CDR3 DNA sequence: TGTGCCAGCAGCCGGGGCAGGGGTGTCATAGAGACCCAGTACTTC. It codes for CASSRGRGVIETQYF.

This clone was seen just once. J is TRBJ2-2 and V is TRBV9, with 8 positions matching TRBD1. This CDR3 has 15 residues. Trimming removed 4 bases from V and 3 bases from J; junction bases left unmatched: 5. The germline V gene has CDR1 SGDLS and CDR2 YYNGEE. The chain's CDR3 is CASSHSQGDTGELFF. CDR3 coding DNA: TGTGCCAGCAGCCATTCACAGGGGGACACCGGGGAGCTGTTTTTT.

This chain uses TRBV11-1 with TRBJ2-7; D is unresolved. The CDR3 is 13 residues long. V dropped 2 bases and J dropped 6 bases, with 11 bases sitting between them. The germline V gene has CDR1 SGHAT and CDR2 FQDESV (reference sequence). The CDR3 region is CASSLSLALEQYF. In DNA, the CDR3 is TGTGCCAGCAGCTTAAGCTTAGCCCTCGAGCAGTACTTC.

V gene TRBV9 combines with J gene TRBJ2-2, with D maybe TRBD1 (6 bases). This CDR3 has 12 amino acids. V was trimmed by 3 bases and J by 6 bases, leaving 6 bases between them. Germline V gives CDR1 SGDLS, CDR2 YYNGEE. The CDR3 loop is CASSAGAGELFF. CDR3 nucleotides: TGTGCCAGCAGCGCAGGGGCCGGGGAGCTGTTTTTT.

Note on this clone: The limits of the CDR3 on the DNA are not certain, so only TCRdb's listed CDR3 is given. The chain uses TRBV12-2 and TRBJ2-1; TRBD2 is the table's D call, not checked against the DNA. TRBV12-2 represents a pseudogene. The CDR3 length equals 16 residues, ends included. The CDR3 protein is CASRLYYVCSYNEQFF.

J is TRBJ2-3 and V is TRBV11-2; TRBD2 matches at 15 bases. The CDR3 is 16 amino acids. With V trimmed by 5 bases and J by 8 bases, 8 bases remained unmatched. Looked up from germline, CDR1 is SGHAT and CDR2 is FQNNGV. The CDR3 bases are TGTGCCAGCAGCCCACAGCCGGGACTAGCGGGAGGTACGCAGTATTTT. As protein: CASSPQPGLAGGTQYF.

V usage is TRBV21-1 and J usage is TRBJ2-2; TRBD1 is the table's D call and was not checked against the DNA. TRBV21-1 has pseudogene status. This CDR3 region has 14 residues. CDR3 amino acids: CASSWPRATGELFF. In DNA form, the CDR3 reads TGTGCCAGCAGCTGGCCCAGGGCCACCGGGGAGCTGTTTTTT.

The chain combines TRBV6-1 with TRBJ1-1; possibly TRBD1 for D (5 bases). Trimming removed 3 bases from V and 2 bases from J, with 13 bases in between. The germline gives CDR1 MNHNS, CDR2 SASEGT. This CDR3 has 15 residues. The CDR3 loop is CASSEGPRRNTEAFF. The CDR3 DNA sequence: TGTGCCAGCAGTGAGGGGCCAAGGCGCAACACTGAAGCTTTCTTT.

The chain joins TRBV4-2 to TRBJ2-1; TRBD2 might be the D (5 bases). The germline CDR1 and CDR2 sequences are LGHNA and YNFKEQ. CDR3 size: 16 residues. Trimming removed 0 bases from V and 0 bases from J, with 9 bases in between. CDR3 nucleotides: TGTGCCAGCAGCCAAGACGAGCGGAGCTCCTACAATGAGCAGTTCTTC. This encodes CASSQDERSSYNEQFF.

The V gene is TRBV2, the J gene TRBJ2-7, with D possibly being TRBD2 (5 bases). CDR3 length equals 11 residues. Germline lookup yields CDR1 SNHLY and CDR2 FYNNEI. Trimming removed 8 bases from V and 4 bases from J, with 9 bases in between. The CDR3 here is CASGPGYEQYF. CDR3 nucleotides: TGTGCCAGCGGGCCGGGGTACGAGCAGTACTTC. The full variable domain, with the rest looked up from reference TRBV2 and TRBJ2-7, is EPEVTQTPSHQVTQMGQEVILRCVPISNHLYFYWYRQILGQKVEFLVSFYNNEISEKSEIFDDQFSVERPDGSNFTLKIRSTKLEDSAMYFCASGPGYEQYFGPGTRLTVT.

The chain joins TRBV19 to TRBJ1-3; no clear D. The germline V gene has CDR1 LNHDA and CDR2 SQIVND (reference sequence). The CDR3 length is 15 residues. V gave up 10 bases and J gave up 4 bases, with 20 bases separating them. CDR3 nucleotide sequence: TGTGCCATTCCACCCCCCCCACTCGAGGGAAACACCATATATTTT. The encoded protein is CAIPPPPLEGNTIYF.

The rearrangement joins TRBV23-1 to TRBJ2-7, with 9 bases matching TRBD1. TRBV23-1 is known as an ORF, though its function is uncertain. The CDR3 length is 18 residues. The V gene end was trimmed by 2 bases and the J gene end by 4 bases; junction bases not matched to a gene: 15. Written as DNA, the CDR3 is TGCGCCAGCAGTCAAGCCCCGGTAGGGGACAGGGAGCGGTACGAGCAGTACTTC. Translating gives CASSQAPVGDRERYEQYF.

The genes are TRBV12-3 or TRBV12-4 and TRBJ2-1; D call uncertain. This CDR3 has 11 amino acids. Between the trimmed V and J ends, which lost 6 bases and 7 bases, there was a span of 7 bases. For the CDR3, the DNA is TGTGCCAGCAGACGGTTGAATGAGCAGTTCTTC. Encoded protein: CASRRLNEQFF.

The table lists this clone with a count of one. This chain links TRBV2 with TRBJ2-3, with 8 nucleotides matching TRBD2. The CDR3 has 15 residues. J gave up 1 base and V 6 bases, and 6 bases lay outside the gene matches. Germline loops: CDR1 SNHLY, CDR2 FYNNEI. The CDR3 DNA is TGTGCCAGCAGGAGGGGACTAGTAGGCACAGATACGCAGTATTTT. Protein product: CASRRGLVGTDTQYF.

CDR3: CASSYSRGGRETQYF. DNA for the CDR3: TGTGCCAGCAGTTACTCCCGGGGGGGCCGCGAGACCCAGTACTTC. This sequence joins TRBV6-6 and TRBJ2-5; 8 bases map to TRBD2. V gave up 0 bases and J gave up 5 bases; unmatched junction bases: 5. Germline values: CDR1 MNHNY, CDR2 SVGAGI (reference sequence). The CDR3 contains 15 residues.

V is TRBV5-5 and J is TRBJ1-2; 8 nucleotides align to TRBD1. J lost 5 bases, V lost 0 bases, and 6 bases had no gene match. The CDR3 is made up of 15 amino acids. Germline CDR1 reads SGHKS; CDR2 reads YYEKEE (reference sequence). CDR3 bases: TGTGCCAGCAGCTTGGATCCAGGGGGCAATTATGGCTACACCTTC. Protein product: CASSLDPGGNYGYTF.

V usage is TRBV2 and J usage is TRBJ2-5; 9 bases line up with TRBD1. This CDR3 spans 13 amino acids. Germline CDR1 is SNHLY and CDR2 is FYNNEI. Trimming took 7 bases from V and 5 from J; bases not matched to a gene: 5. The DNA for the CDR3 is TGTGCCAGCACCCGGGACAGGGAGGAGACCCAGTACTTC. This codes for CASTRDREETQYF.

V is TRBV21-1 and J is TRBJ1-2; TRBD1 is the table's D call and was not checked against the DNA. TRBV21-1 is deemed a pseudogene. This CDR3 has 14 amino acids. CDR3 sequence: CASSNGTGERGYTF. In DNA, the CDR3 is TGTGCCAGCAGCAATGGGACAGGGGAGAGAGGCTACACCTTC.

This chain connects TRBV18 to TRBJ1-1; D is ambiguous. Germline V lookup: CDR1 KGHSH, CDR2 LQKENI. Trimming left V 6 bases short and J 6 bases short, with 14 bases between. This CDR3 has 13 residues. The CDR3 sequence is CASSPNPGSEAFF. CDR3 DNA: TGTGCCAGCTCTCCGAACCCGGGTTCTGAAGCTTTCTTT.

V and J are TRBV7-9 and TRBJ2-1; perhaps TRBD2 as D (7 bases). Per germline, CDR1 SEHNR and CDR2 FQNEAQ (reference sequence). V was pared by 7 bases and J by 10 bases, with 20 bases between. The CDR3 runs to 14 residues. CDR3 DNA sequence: TGTGCCAGCACCAATCGGGGGGCGCGATGGGAGCAGTTCTTC. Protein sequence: CASTNRGARWEQFF.